A single sample is the source of the 24 T cell receptor beta chains below, sequenced in a study of CD8 T cells in ankylosing spondylitis. Study-level points and caveats: What seemed typical of ankylosing spondylitis blood was a TCR beta motif built from roughly 8 highly homologous variants.

These receptors have no known antigen. MiXCR was run by TCRdb on the 5' RACE reads, yielding one entry per CDR3 protein. Among 300,000 to 400,000 distinct CDR3 sequences listed, 20% to 25% were seen once. The sequenced material came from blood, either unsorted or a sorted T cell fraction (not recorded which). These receptor sequences come from a male donor with ankylosing spondylitis.

This clonotype was seen a handful of times. The V call is TRBV5-1, the J call TRBJ1-1; no clear D gene. Trimming stripped 0 bases from V and 1 base from J, with 10 bases between. Germline V gene lookup returns CDR1 SGHRS and CDR2 YFSETQ. CDR3 length: 15 amino acids. The CDR3: CASSLEGGENTEAFF. In DNA, the CDR3 is TGCGCCAGCAGCTTGGAGGGCGGGGAGAACACTGAAGCTTTCTTT.

This clonotype has just a few counts. The V call is TRBV29-1, the J call TRBJ1-2; D possibly corresponds to TRBD1 (6 bases). CDR1 SQVTM and CDR2 ANQGSEA come from the germline V gene. The CDR3 extends over 11 amino acids. V was shortened by 7 bases and J by 2 bases, with 8 bases between the two germline ends. CDR3 sequence: CSGQGNYGYTF. The CDR3 DNA is TGCAGCGGCCAGGGGAACTATGGCTACACCTTC.

This sequence joins TRBV6-1 and TRBJ2-2; the D is unclear. From germline, CDR1 is MNHNS and CDR2 SASEGT. This CDR3 comprises 16 residues. Trimming shortened V by 2 bases and J by 4 bases, and 14 bases separated the two germline ends. The CDR3 loop reads CASSEPYPPSTGELFF. The CDR3 nucleotides are TGTGCCAGCAGTGAACCCTACCCGCCGAGCACCGGGGAGCTGTTTTTT.

The rearrangement links TRBV5-1 to TRBJ2-1; 13 bases map to TRBD2. Germline V CDR1 and CDR2: SGHRS, YFSETQ. Germline trimming cut 5 bases from V and 6 bases from J; bases unmatched to any gene: 14. The CDR3 is made up of 18 amino acids. CDR3 amino acids: CASRSSVLAGGGSNEQFF. CDR3 bases: TGCGCCAGCAGATCCTCGGTACTAGCGGGAGGGGGCTCCAATGAGCAGTTCTTC.

The table lists this clonotype with a few counts. J is TRBJ2-1 and V is TRBV5-6; 14 positions agree with TRBD2. Germline V gene data show CDR1 as SGHDT and CDR2 as YYEEEE. The CDR3 contains 19 residues. The V gene end was trimmed by 0 bases and the J gene end by 8 bases; junction bases not matched to a gene: 13. Here the CDR3 DNA reads TGTGCCAGCAGCTTGGGAACCGGGACTAGCGGGAGTCGAGGCGATGAGCAGTTCTTC. Translated, it gives CASSLGTGTSGSRGDEQFF. The complete variable domain, with remaining parts taken from reference TRBV5-6 and TRBJ2-1, reads DAGVTQSPTHLIKTRGQQVTLRCSPKSGHDTVSWYQQALGQGPQFIFQYYEEEERQRGNFPDRFSGHQFPNYSSELNVNALLLGDSALYLCASSLGTGTSGSRGDEQFFGPGTRLTVL.

The J gene is TRBJ2-1, the V gene TRBV9; tentative D call: TRBD1 (6 bases). This CDR3 region has 15 residues. Between the trimmed V and J ends, which lost 0 bases and 5 bases, there was a span of 12 bases. CDR1 and CDR2 from the germline V gene are SGDLS and YYNGEE. Here the CDR3 reads CASSVGRGWDNEQFF. DNA for the CDR3: TGTGCCAGCAGCGTAGGAAGGGGGTGGGACAATGAGCAGTTCTTC.

This clonotype has just one count. This rearrangement joins TRBV3-1 to TRBJ1-2; TRBD1 matches 7 bases. Germline assignment: CDR1 LGHDT and CDR2 YNNKEL (reference sequence). The ends lost 4 bases at V and 4 bases at J; junction bases unmatched: 9. The CDR3 loop spans 15 amino acids. Here the CDR3 reads CASSPVYRQGYGYTF. In nucleotides, the CDR3 is TGTGCCAGCAGCCCTGTGTACCGACAGGGCTATGGCTACACCTTC.

This clonotype has a handful of counts. The rearrangement joins TRBV3-1 to TRBJ2-2; no clear D gene. Per germline, CDR1 LGHDT and CDR2 YNNKEL (reference sequence). The CDR3 is 14 residues long. Trimming removed 2 bases from V and 4 bases from J, with 8 bases in between. The CDR3 is CASSQSWGTGELFF. CDR3 bases: TGTGCCAGCAGCCAAAGTTGGGGCACCGGGGAGCTGTTTTTT.

This clonotype has a handful of counts. This sequence joins TRBV7-9 and TRBJ2-5; D is unresolved. Germline CDR1 SEHNR, CDR2 FQNEAQ (reference sequence). The CDR3 covers 12 residues. V shed 5 bases and J shed 1 base, with 5 bases lying between them. The CDR3 DNA reads TGTGCCAGCAGCCAAACCCAAGAGACCCAGTACTTC. Its protein product is CASSQTQETQYF.

This clonotype was picked up a small number of times. J is TRBJ2-1 and V is TRBV5-1, with a tentative D call TRBD2 (6 bases). V gave up 4 bases and J gave up 7 bases, with 12 bases separating them. The CDR3 runs to 13 residues. The V gene's germline CDR1 is SGHRS and CDR2 YFSETQ. The CDR3 loop reads CASSTGLLNEQFF. The CDR3 nucleotides read TGCGCCAGCAGCACGGGACTTCTAAATGAGCAGTTCTTC. Filled out from reference TRBV5-1 and TRBJ2-1, the complete variable domain reads KAGVTQTPRYLIKTRGQQVTLSCSPISGHRSVSWYQQTPGQGLQFLFEYFSETQRNKGNFPGRFSGRQFSNSRSEMNVSTLELGDSALYLCASSTGLLNEQFFGPGTRLTVL.

The V gene is TRBV27, the J gene TRBJ2-2, with 10 bases fitting TRBD2. The V gene end was trimmed by 6 bases and the J gene end by 6 bases; junction bases not matched to a gene: 13. This CDR3 is 17 amino acids long. The germline gives CDR1 MNHEY, CDR2 SMNVEV (reference sequence). CDR3 nucleotide sequence: TGTGCCAGCAGCCTAGCGGGAGAGATCTCCGGGGCCGGGGAGCTGTTTTTT. Translating gives CASSLAGEISGAGELFF.

This clonotype was counted a few times. The rearrangement joins TRBV7-2 to TRBJ2-2; a possible D gene is TRBD2 (6 bases). The CDR3 loop spans 13 amino acids. Per the germline V gene, CDR1 is SGHTA and CDR2 is FQGNSA. Trimming took 6 bases from V and 13 from J, leaving 18 bases between them. This CDR3 reads CASSPGTGGRLFF. Written as DNA, the CDR3 is TGTGCCAGCAGTCCTGGGACCGGAGGGAGGCTGTTTTTT.

This clonotype occurred a few times. This chain connects TRBV28 to TRBJ1-5; D gene uncertain. Germline CDR1 reads MDHEN; CDR2 reads SYDVKM. The CDR3 consists of 13 residues. Trimming cost V 6 bases and J 0 bases, with 6 bases left between them. CDR3 in DNA: TGTGCCAGCAGCTATTATAGCAATCAGCCCCAGCATTTT. Amino acid sequence: CASSYYSNQPQHF.

V is TRBV28 and J is TRBJ2-1, with 7 nucleotides matching TRBD2. V was clipped by 6 bases and J by 4 bases; unmatched bases: 6. Germline V gene data show CDR1 as MDHEN and CDR2 as SYDVKM. The CDR3 loop spans 14 amino acids. The CDR3 sequence is CASRELAAYNEQFF. The CDR3 region has the DNA TGTGCCAGCAGAGAGCTAGCGGCATACAATGAGCAGTTCTTC.

This clonotype was seen a few times. The chain has TRBV24-1 and TRBJ2-3; 9 nucleotides agree with TRBD2. This CDR3 has 18 amino acids. The J segment lost 5 bases and the V segment lost 1 base, leaving 12 bases of the junction unmatched. Germline V gene sequence: CDR1 KGHDR, CDR2 SFDVKD. In nucleotides, the CDR3 is TGTGCCACCAGTGATTTTGTAGTGAGCGGGAGGCCGGGAGATACGCAGTATTTT. Encoded protein: CATSDFVVSGRPGDTQYF.

This clonotype showed up just a few times. The V gene is TRBV29-1, the J gene TRBJ2-1; TRBD1 aligns across 8 bases. Germline V gene lookup returns CDR1 SQVTM and CDR2 ANQGSEA. The CDR3 runs to 16 residues. V lost 4 bases and J lost 8; bases outside the gene matches: 16. CDR3 amino acids: CSVGPGTGRYRDEQFF. DNA for the CDR3: TGCAGCGTTGGACCCGGGACAGGACGATATAGGGATGAGCAGTTCTTC.

This clonotype has ten or more counts. The J gene is TRBJ1-6, the V gene TRBV28; D uncertain. The V gene lost 2 bases and the J gene lost 12 bases, with 11 bases spanning the gap. The germline V gene encodes CDR1 MDHEN and CDR2 SYDVKM. This CDR3 has 13 residues. The CDR3 DNA reads as TGTGCCAGCAGTTTACTCCCCCCGGGACCCCTCCACTTT. Amino acids: CASSLLPPGPLHF.

This sequence joins TRBV5-1 and TRBJ2-1; 9 bases line up with TRBD2. There are 16 residues in the CDR3. V shed 1 base and J 4 bases; nucleotides not matched to a gene: 6. Germline V CDR1 and CDR2: SGHRS, YFSETQ. The CDR3 DNA follows: TGCGCCAGCAGCTTGAGTGTGGCGGGAGGGTACAATGAGCAGTTCTTC. This translates into CASSLSVAGGYNEQFF.

V and J are TRBV24-1 and TRBJ2-1; 8 nucleotides match TRBD2. Germline V CDR1 and CDR2: KGHDR, SFDVKD. V dropped 4 bases and J dropped 7; count of bases not matched to a gene: 14. This CDR3 region has 17 residues. The CDR3 protein is CATSDPFGGLGLNEQFF. The CDR3 bases are TGTGCCACCAGTGACCCGTTTGGGGGACTAGGGTTAAATGAGCAGTTCTTC.

The CDR3 loop is CASSPPGLETQYF. CDR3 bases: TGTGCCAGCTCACCACCGGGGTTGGAGACCCAGTACTTC. The rearrangement joins TRBV18 to TRBJ2-5; D is ambiguous. The CDR3 extends over 13 amino acids. Germline loops: CDR1 KGHSH, CDR2 LQKENI. Trimming removed 0 bases from V and 5 bases from J, with 7 bases in between.

V gene TRBV4-2 combines with J gene TRBJ1-5; TRBD1 is a possible D gene (5 bases). This CDR3 is 13 amino acids long. Germline-derived CDR1 and CDR2 are LGHNA and YNFKEQ. With 3 bases removed from V and 6 bases from J, the gap between germline ends came to 9 bases. CDR3 sequence reads: CASSQARVQPQHF. In DNA, the CDR3 is TGTGCCAGCAGCCAGGCCAGGGTTCAGCCCCAGCATTTT.

This clonotype was seen many times. The V and J genes are TRBV29-1 and TRBJ1-1; D is possibly TRBD1 (5 bases). V was pared by 6 bases and J by 2 bases, with 13 bases between. The CDR3 sequence is 13 residues long. Germline V gene data show CDR1 as SQVTM and CDR2 as ANQGSEA. The CDR3 DNA follows: TGCAGCGTAGGCAGGGACCTTAACACTGAAGCTTTCTTT. It codes for CSVGRDLNTEAFF.

The chain couples TRBV6-1 to TRBJ1-1; possible D gene TRBD1, 5 bases. Germline V gene lookup returns CDR1 MNHNS and CDR2 SASEGT. Trimming removed 5 bases from V and 7 bases from J, with 14 bases in between. This CDR3 region has 13 residues. The CDR3 region is CASSQNRDGEAFF. In DNA form, the CDR3 reads TGTGCCAGCAGTCAAAATCGGGACGGTGAAGCTTTCTTT.

This clonotype was seen a handful of times. In nucleotides, the CDR3 is TGTGCCAGCACCATGGGGGGCTTGAACACTGAAGCTTTCTTT. Translation: CASTMGGLNTEAFF. This chain links TRBV12-3 or TRBV12-4 with TRBJ1-1; D possibly corresponds to TRBD1 (6 bases). Trimming pared 7 bases from V and 0 bases from J, leaving 12 bases between. This CDR3 is 14 amino acids long.